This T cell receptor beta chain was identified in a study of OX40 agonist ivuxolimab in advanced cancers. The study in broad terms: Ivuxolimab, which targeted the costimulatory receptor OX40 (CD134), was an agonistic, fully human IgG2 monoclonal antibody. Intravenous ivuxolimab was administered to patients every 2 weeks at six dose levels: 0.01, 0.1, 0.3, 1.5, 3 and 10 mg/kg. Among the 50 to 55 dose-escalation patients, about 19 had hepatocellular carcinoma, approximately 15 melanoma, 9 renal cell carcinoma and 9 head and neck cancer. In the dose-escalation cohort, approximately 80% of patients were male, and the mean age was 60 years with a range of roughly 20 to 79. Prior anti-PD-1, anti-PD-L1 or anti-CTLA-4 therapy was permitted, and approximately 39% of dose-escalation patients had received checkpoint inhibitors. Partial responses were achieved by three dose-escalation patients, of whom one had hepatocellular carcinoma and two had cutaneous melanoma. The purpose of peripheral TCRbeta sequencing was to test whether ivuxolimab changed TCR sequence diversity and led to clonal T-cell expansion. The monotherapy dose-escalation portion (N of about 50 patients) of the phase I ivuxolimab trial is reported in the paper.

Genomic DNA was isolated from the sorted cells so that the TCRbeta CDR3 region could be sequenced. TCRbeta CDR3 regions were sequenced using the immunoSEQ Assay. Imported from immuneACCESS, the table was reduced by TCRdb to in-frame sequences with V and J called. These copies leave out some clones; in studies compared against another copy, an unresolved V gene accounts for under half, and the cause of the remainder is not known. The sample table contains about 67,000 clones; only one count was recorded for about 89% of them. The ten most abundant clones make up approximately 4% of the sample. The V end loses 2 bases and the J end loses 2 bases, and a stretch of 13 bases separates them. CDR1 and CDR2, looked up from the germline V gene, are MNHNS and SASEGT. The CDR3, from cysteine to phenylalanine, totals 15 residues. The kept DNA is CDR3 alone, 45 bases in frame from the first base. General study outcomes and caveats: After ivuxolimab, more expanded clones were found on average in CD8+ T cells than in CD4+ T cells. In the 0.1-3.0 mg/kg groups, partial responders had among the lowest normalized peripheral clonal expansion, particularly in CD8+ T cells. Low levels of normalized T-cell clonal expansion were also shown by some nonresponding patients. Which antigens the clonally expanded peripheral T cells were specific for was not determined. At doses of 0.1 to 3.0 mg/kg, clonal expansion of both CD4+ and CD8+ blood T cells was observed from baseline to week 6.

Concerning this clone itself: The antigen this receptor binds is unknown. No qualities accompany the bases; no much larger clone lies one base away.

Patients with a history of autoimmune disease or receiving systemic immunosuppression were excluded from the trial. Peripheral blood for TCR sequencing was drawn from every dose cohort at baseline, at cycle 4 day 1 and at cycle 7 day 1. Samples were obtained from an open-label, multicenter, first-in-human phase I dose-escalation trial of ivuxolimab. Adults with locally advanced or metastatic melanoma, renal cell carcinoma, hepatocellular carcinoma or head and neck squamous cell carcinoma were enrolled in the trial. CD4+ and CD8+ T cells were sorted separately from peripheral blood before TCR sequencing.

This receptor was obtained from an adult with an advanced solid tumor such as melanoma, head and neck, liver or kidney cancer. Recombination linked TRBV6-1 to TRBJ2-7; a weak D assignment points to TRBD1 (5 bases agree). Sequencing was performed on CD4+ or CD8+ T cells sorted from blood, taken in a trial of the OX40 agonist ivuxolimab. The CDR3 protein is CASSEWPLQAYEQYF. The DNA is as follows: TGTGCCAGCAGTGAATGGCCGCTACAGGCCTACGAGCAGTACTTC.